This T cell receptor beta chain was captured in a study of CD8 T cells in ankylosing spondylitis. Findings of the study overall: Among TCR beta sequences, a motif of eight highly homologous variants appeared characteristic of ankylosing spondylitis blood. Reported data indicate significant enrichment of disease-linked clones within matched ankylosing spondylitis synovial fluid. Disease-linked clones had a CD8+ phenotype and relatively low frequency in peripheral blood. In reactive arthritis synovial fluid and blood, some motif variants had been reported before.

Making use of molecular barcodes, quantitative 5'-RACE generated TCR beta libraries. TCRdb used MiXCR to reprocess the 5' RACE reads, holding one entry per CDR3 protein. This table holds around 770,000 distinct CDR3 sequences, around 11% found once. Remarks on this clonotype: The antigen is not known.

CDR1 SGHAT and CDR2 FQNNGV come from the germline V gene. The V and J ends lost 8 bases and 4 bases, in that order; junction bases with no gene match: 10. The CDR3 contains 15 residues. The rearrangement joins TRBV11-2 to TRBJ2-2, with TRBD1 matching over 7 bases. Sequences were obtained from blood, either unsorted or a sorted T cell fraction (not recorded which). The sequence derives from a male donor with ankylosing spondylitis. Written as DNA, the CDR3 is TGTGCCAGCTCCTTAGGGGGCTGGGGCACCGGGGAGCTGTTTTTT. Amino acids: CASSLGGWGTGELFF.